Listed here are 31 T cell receptor beta chains from one sample, sequenced in a study of early T cells in non-severe SARS-CoV-2 infection (dated by TCRdb to the early 2020s). Library creation used 5' RACE. TCRdb shows the sequencer as NextSeq 500. Clones were called with MiXCR by TCRdb after fastp trimmed the public reads at Q25, and only in-frame beta chains were retained. Rows with one shared CDR3 protein collapse into an entry with the most common genes and DNA. Here the sample has 80,000 or so distinct CDR3 sequences; roughly 5.7% occur a single time. Roughly 8% of the sample belongs to the ten largest clones. Specimen: whole blood. The receptors were sampled from an adult who was a healthcare worker with PCR-confirmed SARS-CoV-2 infection or an uninfected control (not recorded which).

The chain links TRBV30 to TRBJ1-1; D not resolved. Trimming took off 5 bases at V and 4 bases at J, with 11 bases between the two ends. The CDR3 spans 12 residues. The germline V gene has CDR1 GTSNPN and CDR2 SVGIG (reference sequence). The CDR3 reads CAWLGVSTEAFF. The CDR3 DNA sequence: TGTGCCTGGTTGGGTGTAAGCACTGAAGCTTTCTTT.

This clonotype has only a few counts. V and J are TRBV12-3 or TRBV12-4 and TRBJ1-3; D possibly corresponds to TRBD1 (5 bases). CDR3 length equals 12 residues. V was cut by 5 bases and J by 8 bases, with 10 bases left in between. CDR3 nucleotide sequence: TGTGCCAGCAGTACACCGGGACACACCATATATTTT. This gives the protein CASSTPGHTIYF.

The chain joins TRBV29-1 to TRBJ2-3, with 9 bases that match TRBD2. CDR1 is SQVTM, CDR2 ANQGSEA, per germline. The CDR3 has 13 residues. V shed 4 bases, J shed 5 bases, and the junction held 4 bases outside the gene matches. The CDR3 DNA follows: TGCAGCGTTGCAGCGGGAGGAGTAGATACGCAGTATTTT. Its protein is CSVAAGGVDTQYF.

This chain links TRBV5-1 with TRBJ1-1; D is uncertain. Germline lookup yields CDR1 SGHRS and CDR2 YFSETQ. Trimming took off 3 bases at V and 2 bases at J, with 11 bases between the two ends. This CDR3 is built from 14 residues. This CDR3 reads CASSSTQKNTEAFF. In nucleotides, the CDR3 is TGCGCCAGCAGCTCCACACAGAAAAACACTGAAGCTTTCTTT.

V usage is TRBV7-9 and J usage is TRBJ2-1; D unresolved. Germline-derived CDR1 and CDR2 are SEHNR and FQNEAQ (reference sequence). The CDR3 covers 13 residues. V lost 5 bases and J lost 4, with 9 bases in between. CDR3 DNA: TGTGCCAGCAGCCCGCCCCTTTACAATGAGCAGTTCTTC. This translates into CASSPPLYNEQFF.

This clonotype occurred a few times. The CDR3 loop reads CASSHLGGGLDHLEQFF. CDR3 bases: TGCGCCAGCAGCCATCTCGGGGGAGGGCTAGATCATCTGGAGCAGTTCTTC. The chain joins TRBV4-1 to TRBJ2-1; 7 nucleotides align to TRBD2. Per the germline V gene, CDR1 is MGHRA and CDR2 is YSYEKL. This CDR3 is 17 amino acids long. V shed 3 bases, J shed 10 bases, and the junction held 18 bases outside the gene matches.

V is TRBV18 and J is TRBJ2-2, with a possible D match to TRBD1 (6 bases). The CDR3 spans 15 residues. V was pared by 6 bases and J by 0 bases, with 11 bases between. Germline CDR1 KGHSH, CDR2 LQKENI. CDR3 sequence reads: CASSGTQANTGELFF. The CDR3 bases are TGTGCCAGCTCCGGGACACAAGCGAACACCGGGGAGCTGTTTTTT.

This clonotype was found many times. The chain has TRBV18 and TRBJ1-1, with D possibly TRBD1 on 6 matching bases. The CDR3 totals 14 residues. The V and J ends lost 5 bases and 1 base respectively, with 11 bases between them. The V gene's germline CDR1 is KGHSH and CDR2 LQKENI. The CDR3 coding sequence is TGTGCCAGCTCATCAGGGGCCCAGAACACTGAAGCTTTCTTT. Translated, it gives CASSSGAQNTEAFF.

V and J are TRBV5-1 and TRBJ2-7; 8 positions agree with TRBD1. Per germline, CDR1 SGHRS and CDR2 YFSETQ. This CDR3 comprises 15 residues. J gave up 5 bases and V 4 bases, and 11 bases lay outside the gene matches. The CDR3 loop reads CASSTTAGGVHEQYF. CDR3 in DNA: TGCGCCAGCAGCACAACCGCAGGGGGCGTCCACGAGCAGTACTTC.

This chain links TRBV29-1 with TRBJ1-4; possibly TRBD1 for D (5 bases). V shed 5 bases and J shed 0 bases, with 10 bases lying between them. The CDR3 sequence is 14 residues long. CDR1 SQVTM and CDR2 ANQGSEA come from the germline V gene. CDR3 sequence (DNA): TGCAGCGTTATACAGGATCCAACTAATGAAAAACTGTTTTTT. Translation: CSVIQDPTNEKLFF.

This clonotype was seen repeatedly, ten times or more. The chain uses TRBV7-9 and TRBJ2-1, with 7 bases matching TRBD1. Per germline, CDR1 SEHNR and CDR2 FQNEAQ (reference sequence). This CDR3 contains 16 residues. Trimming removed 2 bases from V and 5 bases from J; junction bases left unmatched: 9. Here the CDR3 DNA reads TGTGCCAGCAGCTTAAGGGGGCCGAATTGGGACAATGAGCAGTTCTTC. Translating gives CASSLRGPNWDNEQFF.

This clonotype was observed a few times. The chain employs TRBV7-2 and TRBJ1-6; no clear D gene. CDR3 size: 13 residues. Germline-derived CDR1 and CDR2 are SGHTA and FQGNSA. Trimming took off 5 bases at V and 4 bases at J, with 6 bases between the two ends. Here the CDR3 DNA reads TGTGCCAGCAGCCCCCATTATAATTCACCCCTCCACTTT. Amino acid sequence: CASSPHYNSPLHF. Full variable domain (outside the CDR3, taken from reference TRBV7-2 and TRBJ1-6): GAGVSQSPSNKVTEKGKDVELRCDPISGHTALYWYRQSLGQGLEFLIYFQGNSAPDKSGLPSDRFSAERTGGSVSTLTIQRTQQEDSAVYLCASSPHYNSPLHFGNGTRLTVT.

A few counts support this clonotype. The V call is TRBV29-1, the J call TRBJ1-1, with a possible D match to TRBD1 (6 bases). V was clipped by 3 bases and J by 5 bases, with 13 bases between them. CDR3 length equals 13 residues. Germline V gives CDR1 SQVTM, CDR2 ANQGSEA. CDR3 protein: CSVDRGGQTEAFF. For the CDR3, the DNA is TGCAGCGTTGACCGCGGGGGGCAAACTGAAGCTTTCTTT.

At least ten counts were recorded for this clonotype. The genes are TRBV3-1 and TRBJ1-5; 8 nucleotides agree with TRBD1. CDR1 is LGHDT and CDR2 is YNNKEL in the germline V gene (reference sequence). Trimming took 1 base from V and 6 from J; bases not matched to a gene: 8. This CDR3 has 16 amino acids. The CDR3 reads CASSQGLQGVIQPQHF. Written as DNA, the CDR3 is TGTGCCAGCAGCCAAGGTTTACAGGGGGTAATTCAGCCCCAGCATTTT.

The CDR3 is CSAPRMAGNEKLFF. Here the CDR3 DNA reads TGCAGTGCTCCACGGATGGCGGGGAATGAAAAACTGTTTTTT. V gene TRBV20-1 combines with J gene TRBJ1-4, with D unclear. This CDR3 comprises 14 residues. CDR1 is DFQATT and CDR2 is SNEGSKA in the germline V gene (reference sequence). Trimming removed 5 bases at V and 5 bases at J, with 15 bases between.

This clonotype showed up many times. The chain combines TRBV5-6 with TRBJ2-7, with D unclear. Germline assignment: CDR1 SGHDT and CDR2 YYEEEE. V lost 1 base, J lost 1 base, and 6 bases lay in between. The CDR3 consists of 13 residues. The CDR3 spells CASSLYGSYEQYF. CDR3 nucleotides: TGTGCCAGCAGCTTGTACGGATCCTACGAGCAGTACTTC.

The V call is TRBV11-2, the J call TRBJ2-3, with TRBD1 as a possible D gene (6 bases). CDR3 length: 15 amino acids. V dropped 4 bases and J dropped 2 bases, with 13 bases sitting between them. Germline V CDR1 and CDR2: SGHAT, FQNNGV. The DNA of the CDR3 is TGTGCCAGCAGCTCACAGGGACATCCCACAGATACGCAGTATTTT. The encoded protein is CASSSQGHPTDTQYF.

This clonotype was found many times. V usage is TRBV11-2 and J usage is TRBJ2-7, with a weak D call TRBD1 (6 bases). Germline values: CDR1 SGHAT, CDR2 FQNNGV. The CDR3 is 15 amino acids. V gave up 5 bases and J gave up 3 bases, with 17 bases separating them. The CDR3 spells CASSHWTDIHYEQYF. The CDR3 coding sequence is TGTGCCAGCAGCCATTGGACAGACATACACTACGAGCAGTACTTC.

This clonotype has a count of ten or more. This sequence joins TRBV20-1 and TRBJ1-5, with D unresolved. V was pared by 1 base and J by 0 bases, with 10 bases between. Germline V gene sequence: CDR1 DFQATT, CDR2 SNEGSKA (reference sequence). The CDR3 is 15 residues long. This CDR3 is CSARGGSDSNQPQHF. The CDR3 nucleotides are TGCAGTGCTAGAGGAGGATCTGATAGCAATCAGCCCCAGCATTTT.

This clonotype was counted at least ten times. The genes are TRBV5-1 and TRBJ1-1; D is uncertain. Per germline, CDR1 SGHRS and CDR2 YFSETQ. Trimming took 4 bases from V and 2 from J, leaving 9 bases between them. The CDR3 is 13 amino acids. CDR3 nucleotides: TGCGCCAGCAGCCAACGCAGAAACACTGAAGCTTTCTTT. Protein product: CASSQRRNTEAFF.

This chain uses TRBV6-5 with TRBJ2-1; 7 nucleotides match TRBD1. In germline, CDR1 is MNHEY, CDR2 SVGAGI. The CDR3 totals 13 residues. The trim removed 6 bases at V and 11 bases at J, leaving 10 bases unmatched. CDR3 coding DNA: TGTGCCAGCAGCTCTACCAGGGGGATAAAGCAGTTCTTC. Its translation: CASSSTRGIKQFF.

This clonotype was observed at least ten times. The chain joins TRBV20-1 to TRBJ1-4; no clear D gene. From germline, CDR1 is DFQATT and CDR2 SNEGSKA (reference sequence). Trimming cost V 4 bases and J 8 bases, with 8 bases left between them. The CDR3 loop spans 11 amino acids. CDR3 protein: CSATNKEKLFF. The CDR3 DNA follows: TGCAGTGCTACCAACAAGGAAAAACTGTTTTTT.

This clonotype was seen more than once but under ten times. This chain joins TRBV6-5 and TRBJ2-7; tentatively, D is TRBD2 (6 bases). CDR3 size: 15 residues. Germline V lookup: CDR1 MNHEY, CDR2 SVGAGI. The germline V and J ends were trimmed by 6 bases and 2 bases, with 17 bases remaining between them. The CDR3 loop reads CASSPGRWDAYEQYF. CDR3 in DNA: TGTGCCAGCAGCCCCGGGAGATGGGACGCCTACGAGCAGTACTTC.

The rearrangement uses TRBV9 and TRBJ1-2, with 7 bases matching TRBD1. The CDR3 loop spans 15 amino acids. Germline V gene data show CDR1 as SGDLS and CDR2 as YYNGEE. Trimming took 3 bases from V and 4 from J; bases not matched to a gene: 9. The DNA for the CDR3 is TGTGCCAGCAGCGCCATGGACAGGAGTCTCTATGGCTACACCTTC. This gives the protein CASSAMDRSLYGYTF. Full variable domain (rest looked up from reference TRBV9 and TRBJ1-2): DSGVTQTPKHLITATGQRVTLRCSPRSGDLSVYWYQQSLDQGLQFLIQYYNGEERAKGNILERFSAQQFPDLHSELNLSSLELGDSALYFCASSAMDRSLYGYTFGSGTRLTVV.

This clonotype was detected only a few times. The chain joins TRBV5-1 to TRBJ1-1; D not resolved. CDR1 is SGHRS, CDR2 YFSETQ, per germline. Between the trimmed V and J ends, which lost 4 bases and 4 bases, there was a span of 8 bases. CDR3 length: 12 amino acids. CDR3 coding DNA: TGCGCCAGCAGCCCGCTCGGCACTGAAGCTTTCTTT. It is translated as CASSPLGTEAFF.

The rearrangement links TRBV6-5 to TRBJ2-1, with a weak D call TRBD2 (6 bases). Per germline, CDR1 MNHEY and CDR2 SVGAGI. The CDR3 runs to 14 residues. V was shortened by 5 bases and J by 9 bases, with 17 bases between the two germline ends. As DNA, the CDR3 is TGTGCCAGCAGTACCGTGGGACTTTTTGGTGAGCAGTTCTTC. Translation: CASSTVGLFGEQFF.

The CDR3 region is CASTWSGRSRRYEQYF. The CDR3 nucleotides read TGTGCCAGCACCTGGTCAGGCCGGAGCCGACGCTACGAGCAGTACTTC. The rearrangement joins TRBV12-3 or TRBV12-4 to TRBJ2-7; no definite D call. V was pared by 7 bases and J by 3 bases, with 22 bases between. The CDR3 covers 16 residues.

This CDR3 is CASSPRPMSYNEQFF. The CDR3 DNA reads as TGTGCCAGCAGCCCCCGTCCCATGTCCTACAATGAGCAGTTCTTC. This chain joins TRBV6-5 and TRBJ2-1; D is unclear. The V gene lost 6 bases and the J gene lost 1 base, with 13 bases spanning the gap. The CDR3 covers 15 residues. In germline, CDR1 is MNHEY, CDR2 SVGAGI.

V is TRBV7-9 and J is TRBJ2-7; D may be TRBD1 or TRBD2 (5 bases each). Deletions cut 2 bases from V and 4 bases from J, with 18 bases between. The CDR3 has 16 amino acids. Germline CDR1 reads SEHNR; CDR2 reads FQNEAQ (reference sequence). The CDR3, as DNA: TGTGCCAGCAGCTTACCAGGCTCAGGGACCAATTACGAGCAGTACTTC. Its translation: CASSLPGSGTNYEQYF.

This clonotype was seen many times. The V call is TRBV12-3 or TRBV12-4, the J call TRBJ1-5; no clear D gene. This CDR3 has 13 amino acids. Trimming took 3 bases from V and 7 from J, leaving 10 bases between them. DNA for the CDR3: TGTGCCAGCAGTTTGGGGTTGATGCAGCCCCAGCATTTT. This codes for CASSLGLMQPQHF.

Many counts were recorded for this clonotype. J is TRBJ2-1 and V is TRBV11-2; D unresolved. V lost 2 bases, J lost 4 bases, and 12 bases lay in between. This CDR3 region has 15 residues. Germline CDR1 SGHAT, CDR2 FQNNGV. CDR3 DNA sequence: TGTGCCAGCAGCTTACCAGGAACCTCTTACAATGAGCAGTTCTTC. Its protein product is CASSLPGTSYNEQFF.